The 32 T cell receptor beta chains below all came from one sample that was sequenced in a study of persistence of HIV-infected CD4 T cells. The immunoSEQ assay was version 4, run in survey mode. The data were produced by immunoSEQ multiplex PCR, yet TCRdb's version contains in-frame clones alone and is incomplete. The sample shows fewer than 35,000 clones, around 76% of them seen only once. The antigens these receptors bind are not known. The stimulus was lysate of CMV-infected fibroblasts, around 11 ug/mL. CD40L/CD69 double-negative CD45RO-high memory CD4+ T cells were collected. The sample consisted of CD4+ T cells sorted from PBMCs after roughly 18-hour stimulation, taken from a patient who received antiretroviral therapy. These receptors all stem from an adult woman with HIV who was CMV-seropositive.

This chain links TRBV3-1 (or the pseudogene TRBV3-2) with TRBJ1-2; 7 bases are a match to TRBD1. After removal of 3 bases from V and 4 bases from J, the junction contained 5 bases not matched to a gene. Germline V gene data show CDR1 as LGHDT and CDR2 as YNNKEL (reference sequence). The CDR3 has 14 amino acids. CDR3 sequence (DNA): TGTGCCAGCAGCCAGCGACAGGGCCTCTATGGCTACACCTTC. Translation gives CASSQRQGLYGYTF.

This clone occurred a few times. This chain connects TRBV2 to TRBJ2-7, with a tentative D call TRBD1 (6 bases). Germline CDR1 and CDR2: SNHLY and FYNNEI. Trimming removed 5 bases from V and 0 bases from J, with 20 bases in between. The CDR3 covers 17 residues. This CDR3 is CASSKGGGPYNSYEQYF. The CDR3 DNA is TGTGCCAGCAGTAAAGGTGGGGGCCCCTATAACTCCTACGAGCAGTACTTC.

The rearrangement joins TRBV19 to TRBJ2-5; either TRBD1 or TRBD2 may supply D (7 bases each). CDR3 length: 14 amino acids. Germline V gene lookup returns CDR1 LNHDA and CDR2 SQIVND (reference sequence). The V and J ends lost 5 bases and 5 bases respectively, with 15 bases between them. CDR3 amino acids: CASSGRGRGETQYF. DNA of the CDR3: TGTGCCAGTAGTGGGAGGGGGCGAGGGGAGACCCAGTACTTC.

This chain links TRBV4-1 with TRBJ1-5, with TRBD1 identical over 7 bases. V lost 0 bases to trimming and J lost 5 bases; unmatched junction nucleotides: 4. Germline V lookup: CDR1 MGHRA, CDR2 YSYEKL. The CDR3 has 15 amino acids. CDR3 residues: CASSQDDRDDQPQHF. The CDR3 DNA is TGCGCCAGCAGCCAAGACGACAGGGATGATCAGCCCCAGCATTTT.

The J gene is TRBJ2-5, the V gene TRBV7-2, with D perhaps matching TRBD1 (6 bases). Trimming removed 3 bases at V and 2 bases at J, with 13 bases between. Looked up from germline, CDR1 is SGHTA and CDR2 is FQGNSA. This CDR3 contains 15 residues. The CDR3 sequence is CASSFRGLGQETQYF. The CDR3 nucleotides are TGTGCCAGCAGCTTCAGGGGATTGGGACAAGAGACCCAGTACTTC.

This chain connects TRBV5-1 to TRBJ2-7; 7 nucleotides align to TRBD1. The CDR3 spans 13 residues. The trim removed 4 bases at V and 3 bases at J, leaving 4 bases unmatched. Germline assignment: CDR1 SGHRS and CDR2 YFSETQ. CDR3 loop: CASSRDSYYEQYF. CDR3 DNA sequence: TGCGCCAGCAGCCGGGACAGCTACTACGAGCAGTACTTC. Full variable domain (outside the CDR3, taken from reference TRBV5-1 and TRBJ2-7): KAGVTQTPRYLIKTRGQQVTLSCSPISGHRSVSWYQQTPGQGLQFLFEYFSETQRNKGNFPGRFSGRQFSNSRSEMNVSTLELGDSALYLCASSRDSYYEQYFGPGTRLTVT.

This clone has only a few counts. V gene TRBV18 combines with J gene TRBJ2-2, with D hard to call. CDR3 length: 13 amino acids. CDR1 and CDR2 from the germline V gene are KGHSH and LQKENI. The ends were cut back, 3 bases at V and 5 bases at J, with 7 bases in the middle. The CDR3 nucleotides are TGTGCCAGCTCACCTAAGCTGACCGGGGAGCTGTTTTTT. This codes for CASSPKLTGELFF.

This chain connects TRBV5-1 to TRBJ1-1, with 9 bases identical to TRBD1. From germline, CDR1 is SGHRS and CDR2 YFSETQ. This CDR3 contains 14 residues. J gave up 3 bases and V 4 bases, and 4 bases lay outside the gene matches. The DNA for the CDR3 is TGCGCCAGCAGCAATACAGGGGGCCACACTGAAGCTTTCTTT. Translated: CASSNTGGHTEAFF.

The V call is TRBV6-5, the J call TRBJ1-2; 7 bases line up with TRBD1. J was trimmed by 4 bases and V by 5 bases; bases with no gene match: 7. CDR1 is MNHEY and CDR2 is SVGAGI in the germline V gene. The CDR3 extends over 14 amino acids. CDR3 residues: CASSQIGTAYGYTF. The DNA for the CDR3 is TGTGCCAGCAGTCAGATCGGGACAGCCTATGGCTACACCTTC.

J is TRBJ1-2 and V is TRBV3-1 (or the pseudogene TRBV3-2); D gene ambiguous. V lost 3 bases to trimming and J lost 8 bases, with 10 bases between them. The CDR3 covers 12 residues. In germline, CDR1 is LGHDT, CDR2 YNNKEL (reference sequence). The CDR3 DNA reads as TGTGCCAGCAGCCAGCCGGGTGGAGGCTACACCTTC. Its protein is CASSQPGGGYTF.

The V and J genes are TRBV3-1 (or the pseudogene TRBV3-2) and TRBJ1-6; D is possibly TRBD1 (6 bases). The V and J ends lost 4 bases and 10 bases respectively, with 17 bases between them. The germline V gene has CDR1 LGHDT and CDR2 YNNKEL (reference sequence). The CDR3 consists of 15 residues. DNA for the CDR3: TGTGCCAGCAGCCTAGGGGGGAGGAGGGTGTCACCCCTCCACTTT. This gives the protein CASSLGGRRVSPLHF.

The genes are TRBV30 and TRBJ1-4, with 10 bases matching TRBD1. V lost 2 bases, J lost 10 bases, and 13 bases stayed unmatched. The CDR3 is 16 residues long. Germline V gene data show CDR1 as GTSNPN and CDR2 as SVGIG (reference sequence). CDR3 sequence: CAWSTGRWDRGLKLFF. CDR3 nucleotides: TGTGCCTGGAGTACCGGTCGTTGGGACAGGGGTCTAAAACTGTTTTTT.

The J gene is TRBJ1-2, the V gene TRBV5-4; D might be TRBD1 (6 bases). V lost 0 bases to trimming and J lost 6 bases, with 9 bases between them. Per the germline V gene, CDR1 is SGHNT and CDR2 is YYREEE (reference sequence). This CDR3 has 13 residues. The CDR3 coding sequence is TGTGCCAGCAGCTTGGCTTCAGGGGATGGCTACACCTTC. As protein: CASSLASGDGYTF.

This sequence joins TRBV7-9 and TRBJ1-6, with TRBD1 as a possible D gene (5 bases). The V end was cut by 5 bases, the J end by 8 bases, with 7 bases between. Germline V lookup: CDR1 SEHNR, CDR2 FQNEAQ (reference sequence). CDR3 length equals 12 residues. The CDR3 DNA reads TGTGCCAGCAGCCCAGGGTATTCACCCCTCCACTTT. Its protein product is CASSPGYSPLHF.

The V call is TRBV3-1 (or the pseudogene TRBV3-2), the J call TRBJ2-7, with D perhaps TRBD2 (6 bases). The germline V gene encodes CDR1 LGHDT and CDR2 YNNKEL (reference sequence). The CDR3 has 14 residues. Trimming took off 0 bases at V and 8 bases at J, with 14 bases between the two ends. The CDR3 protein is CASSQDVRGNKQYF. The CDR3 bases are TGTGCCAGCAGCCAAGATGTCCGGGGGAATAAGCAGTACTTC.

This chain links TRBV4-3 with TRBJ2-3; D is ambiguous. Germline assignment: CDR1 LGHNA and CDR2 YSLEER. This CDR3 spans 15 amino acids. Trimming stripped 4 bases from V and 1 base from J, with 12 bases between. CDR3 DNA sequence: TGCGCCAGCAGCCTGTGGTTTGTTCGCACAGATACGCAGTATTTT. This gives the protein CASSLWFVRTDTQYF.

The gene calls are TRBV12-3 or TRBV12-4 and TRBJ2-7; TRBD1 agrees at 9 bases. The J segment lost 6 bases and the V segment lost 5 bases, leaving 5 bases of the junction unmatched. This CDR3 comprises 13 residues. The CDR3 nucleotides are TGTGCCAGCAGTCCCGGGACAGGGCCCGAGCAGTACTTC. Translation: CASSPGTGPEQYF.

This clone was detected a few times. V is TRBV9 and J is TRBJ1-3; D unclear. The CDR3 extends over 16 amino acids. Trimming left V 0 bases short and J 2 bases short, with 12 bases between. The germline V gene has CDR1 SGDLS and CDR2 YYNGEE. The CDR3 nucleotides read TGTGCCAGCAGCGTAGATGGTGGAGGGACTGGAAACACCATATATTTT. It codes for CASSVDGGGTGNTIYF.

V gene TRBV27 combines with J gene TRBJ1-5, with a tentative D call TRBD1 (6 bases). From germline, CDR1 is MNHEY and CDR2 SMNVEV (reference sequence). CDR3 length: 16 amino acids. Trimming cost V 5 bases and J 0 bases, with 14 bases left between them. This CDR3 is CASSPLLGASNQPQHF. For the CDR3, the DNA is TGTGCCAGCAGTCCACTTCTGGGGGCTAGCAATCAGCCCCAGCATTTT.

The CDR3 spells CAWKGLGGHLGRNSPLHF. The CDR3, as DNA: TGTGCCTGGAAGGGACTGGGGGGACACCTAGGCCGTAATTCACCCCTCCACTTT. The V gene is TRBV30, the J gene TRBJ1-6, with a possible D match to TRBD1 (6 bases). Germline-derived CDR1 and CDR2 are GTSNPN and SVGIG (reference sequence). V lost 4 bases and J lost 6, with 25 bases in between. The CDR3 runs 18 residues.

This clone was counted only a few times. The V call is TRBV6-1, the J call TRBJ1-1, with D possibly TRBD1 on 6 matching bases. The CDR3 consists of 12 residues. V shed 2 bases and J shed 11 bases, with 12 bases lying between them. CDR1 MNHNS and CDR2 SASEGT come from the germline V gene. The CDR3 nucleotides read TGTGCCAGCAGTGAACAGGACAGTTCGGCTTTCTTT. Translation gives CASSEQDSSAFF.

This chain joins TRBV2 and TRBJ1-5, with 7 bases aligning to TRBD1. Trimming at V came to 6 bases and at J to 5 bases, leaving 16 bases not matched to a gene. From germline, CDR1 is SNHLY and CDR2 FYNNEI. The CDR3 consists of 17 residues. The CDR3 DNA sequence: TGTGCCAGCAGACCCGGACAGGAGGGGGGTCGTTATCAGCCCCAGCATTTT. It is translated as CASRPGQEGGRYQPQHF.

CDR3 nucleotides: TGTGCCAGCAGCTTCGGAGCAGGGGGCGAAGACGGGGAGCTGTTTTTT. Its protein product is CASSFGAGGEDGELFF. The V call is TRBV7-3, the J call TRBJ2-2; 8 bases are a match to TRBD1. The CDR3 covers 16 residues. Per the germline V gene, CDR1 is SGHTA and CDR2 is FQGTGA. The trim removed 3 bases at V and 7 bases at J, leaving 10 bases unmatched.

The J gene is TRBJ1-2, the V gene TRBV6-5, with TRBD1 matching over 8 bases. Germline CDR1 is MNHEY and CDR2 is SVGAGI. This CDR3 has 15 amino acids. V shed 6 bases and J 6 bases; nucleotides not matched to a gene: 12. The CDR3 loop is CASSHRGEARDGYTF. CDR3 coding DNA: TGTGCCAGCAGCCACAGGGGGGAGGCTCGGGATGGCTACACCTTC.

The chain recombines TRBV24-1 with TRBJ1-3, with 8 positions matching TRBD1. Losses at the gene ends were 9 bases for V and 2 bases for J; bases not matched to a gene: 11. CDR3 length: 16 amino acids. The germline CDR1 and CDR2 sequences are KGHDR and SFDVKD. The CDR3 is CATYISDRDPGNTIYF. For the CDR3, the DNA is TGTGCCACCTACATTTCGGACAGGGACCCTGGAAACACCATATATTTT.

The chain combines TRBV10-3 with TRBJ1-6, with D possibly TRBD1 on 5 matching bases. The CDR3 is 14 amino acids. The V end was cut by 4 bases, the J end by 9 bases, with 13 bases between. The germline V gene encodes CDR1 ENHRY and CDR2 SYGVKD. The chain's CDR3 is CAISVRQSGSPLHF. In DNA form, the CDR3 reads TGTGCCATCAGTGTTAGACAGTCAGGTTCACCCCTCCACTTT.

V usage is TRBV28 and J usage is TRBJ1-1; D uncertain. CDR1 and CDR2 (germline): MDHEN, SYDVKM. Between the trimmed V and J ends, which lost 5 bases and 4 bases, there was a span of 26 bases. The CDR3 runs to 18 residues. CDR3 sequence (DNA): TGTGCCAGCAGTATGGAACTTCGGGTAAATGGTCTGTTCACTGAAGCTTTCTTT. Protein sequence: CASSMELRVNGLFTEAFF.

The chain links TRBV30 to TRBJ1-3; a weak D match, TRBD1 (5 bases). Trimming cost V 7 bases and J 4 bases, with 8 bases left between them. Germline CDR1 reads GTSNPN; CDR2 reads SVGIG (reference sequence). This CDR3 is 11 amino acids long. The CDR3 sequence is CASHRGNTIYF. As DNA, the CDR3 is TGTGCCTCACACAGGGGAAACACCATATATTTT.

V is TRBV5-1 and J is TRBJ2-5; D is uncertain. The CDR3 totals 12 residues. Between the trimmed V and J ends, which lost 4 bases and 0 bases, there was a span of 4 bases. Germline CDR1 SGHRS, CDR2 YFSETQ. As DNA, the CDR3 is TGCGCCAGCAGCCCTAACCAAGAGACCCAGTACTTC. Translation: CASSPNQETQYF.

J is TRBJ2-7 and V is TRBV11-1; 9 bases map to TRBD2. Trimming took 0 bases from V and 0 from J; bases not matched to a gene: 3. The CDR3 sequence is 16 residues long. Germline loops: CDR1 SGHAT, CDR2 FQDESV (reference sequence). The CDR3: CASSLAGAGGSYEQYF. The CDR3 nucleotides read TGTGCCAGCAGCTTAGCAGGAGCGGGGGGCTCCTACGAGCAGTACTTC.

V gene TRBV2 combines with J gene TRBJ1-2, with 10 bases matching TRBD1. The CDR3 extends over 14 amino acids. CDR1 is SNHLY and CDR2 is FYNNEI in the germline V gene. The trim removed 5 bases at V and 4 bases at J, leaving 4 bases unmatched. The CDR3 DNA follows: TGTGCCAGCAGTTGGACAGGGGGTCTCTATGGCTACACCTTC. Amino acids: CASSWTGGLYGYTF.

The chain carries TRBV28 and TRBJ2-7; D gene unclear. CDR1 and CDR2 (germline): MDHEN, SYDVKM. This CDR3 comprises 12 residues. V was clipped by 6 bases and J by 1 base, with 7 bases between them. The CDR3: CASSRQSYEQYF. In DNA form, the CDR3 reads TGTGCCAGCAGCCGCCAGTCCTACGAGCAGTACTTC.